Presented here are 18 T cell receptor beta chains from one specimen sequenced in a study of naive and memory T cell subsets. Study-wide points: Naive repertoires, especially CD8, held a few larger clonotypes, possibly memory cells re-expressing CD45RA.

No cognate antigen is known for these TCRs. An equimolar mix of two oligonucleotides served as the beta constant-region primer for TRBC1 and TRBC2. Ligated cDNA was amplified by four rounds of PCR with nested alpha and beta constant-region primers and SP2. TCRdb used MiXCR to reprocess the UMI-ligation and nested PCR reads, holding one entry per CDR3 protein. The table lists roughly 100,000 distinct CDR3 sequences, 11% of them singletons. Source material: naive CD4+ T cells from blood. These receptors were collected from a human donor in good health.

There are a few counts of this clonotype. The chain carries TRBV3-1 and TRBJ1-1, with TRBD1 matching 10 bases. The CDR3 length is 15 residues. Losses at the gene ends were 2 bases for V and 3 bases for J; bases not matched to a gene: 3. Looked up from germline, CDR1 is LGHDT and CDR2 is YNNKEL (reference sequence). The CDR3 sequence is CASSQRDRGHTEAFF. DNA of the CDR3: TGTGCCAGCAGCCAAAGGGACAGGGGCCACACTGAAGCTTTCTTT.

The genes are TRBV7-2 and TRBJ1-5; the D gene is possibly TRBD1 (5 bases). Germline assignment: CDR1 SGHTA and CDR2 FQGNSA. The CDR3 runs to 15 residues. V was cut by 5 bases and J by 0 bases, with 11 bases left in between. In DNA, the CDR3 is TGTGCCAGCAGCGCGGGGACGGGTAGCAATCAGCCCCAGCATTTT. This encodes CASSAGTGSNQPQHF.

The V and J genes are TRBV19 and TRBJ2-3, with D perhaps matching TRBD1 (5 bases). Per the germline V gene, CDR1 is LNHDA and CDR2 is SQIVND (reference sequence). Trimming removed 3 bases from V and 3 bases from J, with 7 bases in between. There are 13 residues in the CDR3. The CDR3 coding sequence is TGTGCCAGTAGTATGCCAGGGACAGATACGCAGTATTTT. This gives the protein CASSMPGTDTQYF.

In this sample, this clonotype turned up many times. The chain's CDR3 is CAISGASGATDTQYF. The CDR3 nucleotides read TGTGCCATCAGTGGGGCTAGCGGGGCCACAGATACGCAGTATTTT. The chain uses TRBV10-3 and TRBJ2-3, with TRBD2 matching over 9 bases. Trimming at V came to 4 bases and at J to 2 bases, leaving 4 bases not matched to a gene. Germline V gene lookup returns CDR1 ENHRY and CDR2 SYGVKD. The CDR3 has 15 residues.

This clonotype was detected only a few times. CDR3 bases: TGTGCCACCAGTGATTTTGACGGGAGGGACAATGAGCAGTTCTTC. Protein: CATSDFDGRDNEQFF. The chain combines TRBV24-1 with TRBJ2-1, with TRBD2 identical over 8 bases. The CDR3 length is 15 residues. Per the germline V gene, CDR1 is KGHDR and CDR2 is SFDVKD. V was pared by 1 base and J by 5 bases, with 3 bases of the junction left unmatched.

The table lists this clonotype with a few counts. The genes are TRBV12-3 or TRBV12-4 and TRBJ2-1, with D perhaps matching TRBD1 or TRBD2 (5 bases each). The CDR3 is 15 amino acids. Deletions cut 5 bases from V and 7 bases from J, with 18 bases between. CDR3 DNA: TGTGCCAGCAGTGCCCGGGGCCTTGTCAATAATGAGCAGTTCTTC. Encoded protein: CASSARGLVNNEQFF.

This clonotype was picked up many times. V is TRBV20-1 and J is TRBJ2-7; 8 nucleotides line up with TRBD1. Trimming took 0 bases from V and 5 from J; bases not matched to a gene: 12. The CDR3 loop spans 16 amino acids. Germline V CDR1 and CDR2: DFQATT, SNEGSKA (reference sequence). CDR3 nucleotide sequence: TGCAGTGCTAGAGATCGAGGGACAGGCCCGAGGGACGAGCAGTACTTC. This encodes CSARDRGTGPRDEQYF.

The CDR3 region is CSAFPLAGESYEQYF. The CDR3 coding sequence is TGCAGTGCGTTCCCGTTAGCGGGGGAGTCCTACGAGCAGTACTTC. This rearrangement joins TRBV20-1 to TRBJ2-7; 9 nucleotides match TRBD2. The germline V gene encodes CDR1 DFQATT and CDR2 SNEGSKA (reference sequence). Trimming at V came to 6 bases and at J to 1 base, leaving 10 bases not matched to a gene. CDR3 length: 15 amino acids.

The rearrangement joins TRBV3-1 to TRBJ1-1; D unclear. Deletions cut 4 bases from V and 8 bases from J, with 8 bases between. Germline values: CDR1 LGHDT, CDR2 YNNKEL (reference sequence). The CDR3 covers 11 residues. The CDR3 loop reads CASSRGREAFF. As DNA, the CDR3 is TGTGCCAGCAGCCGAGGGCGGGAAGCTTTCTTT.

Of note for this clonotype: A read error may be the cause here, since a much bigger clone is one base away. The chain couples TRBV6-6 to TRBJ2-2, with D perhaps matching TRBD2 (5 bases). Germline loops: CDR1 MNHNY, CDR2 SVGAGI (reference sequence). This CDR3 has 16 residues. The V and J ends lost 8 bases and 1 base respectively, with 17 bases between them. The CDR3 protein is CASVEGGAVNTGELFF. The CDR3 DNA sequence: TGTGCCAGCGTCGAAGGAGGAGCGGTGAACACCGGGGAGCTGTTTTTT.

V gene TRBV7-9 combines with J gene TRBJ1-5; D gene unclear. The CDR3 totals 14 residues. V dropped 1 base and J dropped 5 bases, with 9 bases sitting between them. The germline gives CDR1 SEHNR, CDR2 FQNEAQ (reference sequence). The chain's CDR3 is CASSLVGSDQPQHF. The CDR3 region has the DNA TGTGCCAGCAGCTTAGTAGGGTCCGATCAGCCCCAGCATTTT.

The rearrangement joins TRBV19 to TRBJ2-5, with TRBD1 matching 7 bases. Losses at the gene ends were 3 bases for V and 5 bases for J; bases not matched to a gene: 12. This CDR3 is built from 16 residues. Germline-derived CDR1 and CDR2 are LNHDA and SQIVND (reference sequence). Written as DNA, the CDR3 is TGTGCCAGTAGTATGCGGCCCCCAAACAGGGGTGAGACCCAGTACTTC. It yields the protein CASSMRPPNRGETQYF.

This clonotype was seen repeatedly, ten times or more. V usage is TRBV6-2 or TRBV6-3 and J usage is TRBJ2-1; D remains unclear. V lost 5 bases and J 2 bases, leaving 19 bases between the germline ends. In germline, CDR1 is MNHEY, CDR2 SVGEGT. CDR3 length: 17 amino acids. CDR3 residues: CASSLLLSITPYNEQFF. As DNA, the CDR3 is TGTGCCAGCAGTCTCCTTCTATCGATTACTCCCTACAATGAGCAGTTCTTC.

The table lists this clonotype with many counts. The CDR3 reads CASMGRTPNEQFF. CDR3 in DNA: TGTGCCAGCATGGGACGGACCCCTAATGAGCAGTTCTTC. The chain employs TRBV28 and TRBJ2-1; either TRBD1 or TRBD2 may fit D (5 bases each). Germline lookup yields CDR1 MDHEN and CDR2 SYDVKM. This CDR3 contains 13 residues. V lost 7 bases to trimming and J lost 7 bases, with 14 bases between them.

This clonotype has a count of ten or more. The chain carries TRBV7-2 and TRBJ2-1, with D possibly called TRBD1 or TRBD2 (5 bases each). Looked up from germline, CDR1 is SGHTA and CDR2 is FQGNSA. Trimming stripped 5 bases from V and 1 base from J, with 15 bases between. The CDR3 is made up of 16 amino acids. The CDR3 bases are TGTGCCAGCAGCCCCCATGGGGGAAGATCCTACAATGAGCAGTTCTTC. Its translation is CASSPHGGRSYNEQFF.

The chain joins TRBV7-2 to TRBJ2-7; weak D call: TRBD1 (5 bases). V dropped 5 bases and J dropped 3 bases, with 20 bases sitting between them. The CDR3 is 16 amino acids. CDR1 and CDR2 (germline): SGHTA, FQGNSA. CDR3 loop: CASSLRTDNKYYEQYF. CDR3 in DNA: TGTGCCAGCAGCCTACGTACGGACAACAAGTACTACGAGCAGTACTTC. Looking up the rest from reference TRBV7-2 and TRBJ2-7 gives the full variable domain: GAGVSQSPSNKVTEKGKDVELRCDPISGHTALYWYRQSLGQGLEFLIYFQGNSAPDKSGLPSDRFSAERTGGSVSTLTIQRTQQEDSAVYLCASSLRTDNKYYEQYFGPGTRLTVT.

The chain recombines TRBV20-1 with TRBJ1-5; D gene unclear. Deletions cut 4 bases from V and 6 bases from J, with 10 bases between. CDR3 length equals 12 residues. Germline V lookup: CDR1 DFQATT, CDR2 SNEGSKA (reference sequence). CDR3: CSAMEGPQPQHF. DNA for the CDR3: TGCAGTGCTATGGAAGGGCCTCAGCCCCAGCATTTT.

The chain is built from TRBV18 and TRBJ1-6; a weak D match, TRBD1 (5 bases). The CDR3 consists of 16 residues. V shed 1 base and J shed 6 bases, with 13 bases lying between them. CDR1 is KGHSH and CDR2 is LQKENI in the germline V gene. The CDR3: CASSPLSTGTNSPLHF. The CDR3 region has the DNA TGTGCCAGCTCACCACTATCAACAGGCACTAATTCACCCCTCCACTTT.